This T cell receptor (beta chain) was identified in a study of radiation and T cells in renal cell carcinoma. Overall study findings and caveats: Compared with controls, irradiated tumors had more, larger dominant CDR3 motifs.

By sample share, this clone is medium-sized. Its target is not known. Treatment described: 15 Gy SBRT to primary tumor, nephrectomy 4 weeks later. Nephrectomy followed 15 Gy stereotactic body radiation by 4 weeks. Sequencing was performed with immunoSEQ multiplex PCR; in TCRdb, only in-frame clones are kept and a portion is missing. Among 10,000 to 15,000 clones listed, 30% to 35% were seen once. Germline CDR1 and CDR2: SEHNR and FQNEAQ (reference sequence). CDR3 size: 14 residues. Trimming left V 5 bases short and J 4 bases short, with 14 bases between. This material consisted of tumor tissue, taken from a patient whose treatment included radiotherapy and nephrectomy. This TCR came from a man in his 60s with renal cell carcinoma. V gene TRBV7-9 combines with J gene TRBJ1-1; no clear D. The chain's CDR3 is CASSPLRGFTEAFF. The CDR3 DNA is TGTGCCAGCAGCCCCCTTAGAGGCTTCACTGAAGCTTTCTTT.